Sequencing of this T cell receptor (beta chain) was carried out in a study of immune heterogeneity within non-small cell lung tumors. Germline CDR1 is MNHNS and CDR2 is SASEGT. The CDR3 is 16 residues long. About this clonotype: One junction end disagrees with the germline gene, perhaps due to a read error.

Amplification of the TCR beta CDR3 was achieved through multiplex PCR with 32 V and 13 J primers. In TCRdb, the multiplex PCR reads were re-called with MiXCR into one record per CDR3 protein. The sample lists around 9,200 distinct CDR3 sequences; 25% to 40% were seen once. For each sample, template was approximately 0.55 ug of bulk tumor genomic DNA. Primary tumors were biopsied several times each, far apart, intraoperatively. Patients underwent curative surgery for untreated, newly diagnosed non-small cell lung cancer. Specimen: lung tumor tissue. The chain combines TRBV6-1 with TRBJ1-3; no reliable D call. This receptor was obtained from a man in his 60s with non-small cell lung cancer. The CDR3 loop reads CASSVEANRTGNTIYF. CDR3 DNA: TGTGCCAGCAGTGTAGAAGCTAACCGGACGGGAAATACCATATATTTT.